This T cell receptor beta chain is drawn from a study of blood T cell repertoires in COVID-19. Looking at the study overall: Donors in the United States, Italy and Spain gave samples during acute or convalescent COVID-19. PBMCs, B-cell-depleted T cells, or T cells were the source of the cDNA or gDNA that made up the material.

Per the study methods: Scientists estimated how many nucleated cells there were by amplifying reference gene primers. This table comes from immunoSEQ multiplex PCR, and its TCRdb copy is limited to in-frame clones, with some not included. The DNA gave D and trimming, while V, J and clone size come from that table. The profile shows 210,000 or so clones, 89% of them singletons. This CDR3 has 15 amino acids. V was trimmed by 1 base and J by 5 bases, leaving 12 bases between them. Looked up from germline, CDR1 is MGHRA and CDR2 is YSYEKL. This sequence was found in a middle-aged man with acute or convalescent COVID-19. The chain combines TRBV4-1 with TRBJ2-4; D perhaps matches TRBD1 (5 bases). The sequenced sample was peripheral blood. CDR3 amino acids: CASSQVEAGQNIQYF. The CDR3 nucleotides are TGCGCCAGCAGCCAAGTTGAGGCAGGGCAAAACATTCAGTACTTC.